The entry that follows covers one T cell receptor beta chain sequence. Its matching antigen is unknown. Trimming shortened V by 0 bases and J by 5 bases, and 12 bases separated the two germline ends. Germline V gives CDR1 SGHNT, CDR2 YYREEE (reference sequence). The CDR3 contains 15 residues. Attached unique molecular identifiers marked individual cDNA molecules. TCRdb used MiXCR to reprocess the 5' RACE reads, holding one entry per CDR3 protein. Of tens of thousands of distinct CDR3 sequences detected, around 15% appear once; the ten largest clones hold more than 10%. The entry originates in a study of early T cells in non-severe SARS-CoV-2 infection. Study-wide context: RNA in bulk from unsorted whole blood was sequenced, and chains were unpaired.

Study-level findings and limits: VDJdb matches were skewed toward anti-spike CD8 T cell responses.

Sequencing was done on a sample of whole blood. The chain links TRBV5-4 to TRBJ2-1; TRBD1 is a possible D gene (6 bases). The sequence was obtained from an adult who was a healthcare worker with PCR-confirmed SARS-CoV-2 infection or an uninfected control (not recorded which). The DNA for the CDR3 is TGTGCCAGCAGCTTGGGGGGGCTTGCCGACAATGAGCAGTTCTTC. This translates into CASSLGGLADNEQFF.